What follows describes a single TCR beta chain. It has no known antigen specificity. No base-level quality is on record; no much larger clone is a single base apart. This specimen comes from a study of OX40 agonist ivuxolimab in advanced cancers. Describing the broader study: Ivuxolimab was an agonistic, fully human IgG2 monoclonal antibody directed against OX40 (CD134), a costimulatory receptor. Intravenous ivuxolimab was administered to patients every 2 weeks at six dose levels: 0.01, 0.1, 0.3, 1.5, 3 and 10 mg/kg. Of the approximately 54 dose-escalation patients, hepatocellular carcinoma was present in about 20, melanoma in approximately 15, renal cell carcinoma in 9 and head and neck cancer in 9. A male proportion of 70% to 90% and a mean age of around 60 years, ranging from about 20 to 80, were recorded for the dose-escalation cohort. Patients were allowed to have had prior anti-PD-1, anti-PD-L1 or anti-CTLA-4 therapy, and approximately 41% of the dose-escalation patients had previously received checkpoint inhibitors. Three dose-escalation patients achieved partial responses, one with hepatocellular carcinoma and two with cutaneous melanoma. The point of sequencing TCRbeta in the periphery was to test whether ivuxolimab changed TCR sequence diversity and drove clonal T-cell expansion. The monotherapy dose-escalation portion (N ≈ 50 patients) of the phase I ivuxolimab trial is reported in the paper.

To sequence the TCRbeta CDR3 region, genomic DNA was isolated from the sorted cells. The immunoSEQ Assay was used for sequencing of TCRbeta CDR3 regions. Entries here come from immuneACCESS through TCRdb and include only in-frame sequences with V and J called. Some clones fail to appear in such tables; in the studies checked, an unresolved V gene covers under half of the shortfall, and the cause of the remainder is unknown. The sample profile shows around 80,000 clones; 94% of them were found once. Roughly 22% of the sample goes to the ten largest clones. V was cut back by 0 bases and J by 0 bases, leaving a gap of 17 bases between them. CDR1 is given as SGHAT and CDR2 as FQNNGV, both from the germline V gene. From the cysteine through the phenylalanine, the CDR3 covers 18 amino acids. The DNA shown is the 54-base CDR3, in frame from base 1. Broader findings and caveats from the paper: After ivuxolimab, CD8+ T cells had more expanded clones than CD4+ T cells on average. Which antigens the clonally expanded peripheral T cells were specific for was not determined. In partial responders in the 0.1-3.0 mg/kg groups, normalized peripheral clonal expansion was found to be among the lowest, especially among CD8+ T cells. Low levels of normalized T-cell clonal expansion were also shown by some nonresponding patients. At doses from 0.1 to 3.0 mg/kg, clonal expansion was seen in both CD4+ and CD8+ blood T cells between baseline and week 6.

Patients with autoimmune disease history or receiving systemic immunosuppression were excluded from the trial. Peripheral blood for TCR sequencing was collected from all dose cohorts at baseline, on cycle 4 day 1, and on cycle 7 day 1. The samples were drawn from a first-in-human, open-label, multicenter phase I dose-escalation trial of ivuxolimab. Adults with locally advanced or metastatic melanoma, renal cell carcinoma, hepatocellular carcinoma or head and neck squamous cell carcinoma were enrolled in the trial. Before TCR sequencing, CD4+ T cells and CD8+ T cells from peripheral blood were sorted into separate populations.

The receptor comes from an adult with an advanced solid tumor such as melanoma, head and neck, liver or kidney cancer. The V gene is TRBV11-2 and the J gene is TRBJ1-1; TRBD1 could be the D gene, as 5 bases match. The material sequenced was CD4+ or CD8+ T cells sorted from blood, taken in a trial of the OX40 agonist ivuxolimab. The DNA is TGTGCCAGCAGCTTAGATGATCCCTACAGGTTCATGAACACTGAAGCTTTCTTT. The translation is CASSLDDPYRFMNTEAFF.